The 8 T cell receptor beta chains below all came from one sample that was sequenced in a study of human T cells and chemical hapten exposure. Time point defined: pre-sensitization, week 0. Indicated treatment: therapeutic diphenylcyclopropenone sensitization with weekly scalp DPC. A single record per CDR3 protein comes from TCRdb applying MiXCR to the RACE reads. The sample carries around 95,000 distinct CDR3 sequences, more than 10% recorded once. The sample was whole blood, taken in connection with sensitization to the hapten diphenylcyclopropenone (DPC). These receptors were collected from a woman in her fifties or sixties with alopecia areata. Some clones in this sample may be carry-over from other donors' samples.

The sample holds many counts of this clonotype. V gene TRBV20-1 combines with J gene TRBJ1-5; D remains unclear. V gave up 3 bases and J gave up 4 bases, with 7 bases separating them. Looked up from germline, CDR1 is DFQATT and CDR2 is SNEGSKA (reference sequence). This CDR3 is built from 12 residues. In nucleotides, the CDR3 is TGCAGTGCTAGGAAGGGTAATCAGCCCCAGCATTTT. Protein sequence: CSARKGNQPQHF.

The CDR3 region has the DNA TGCAGCGTTGGGGACCCGGGATACTACGAGCAGTACTTC. Translation gives CSVGDPGYYEQYF. This chain joins TRBV29-1 and TRBJ2-7; TRBD1 or TRBD2 may be the D gene (5 bases each). The V gene's germline CDR1 is SQVTM and CDR2 ANQGSEA. The CDR3 is made up of 13 amino acids. V was trimmed by 4 bases and J by 3 bases, leaving 13 bases between them.

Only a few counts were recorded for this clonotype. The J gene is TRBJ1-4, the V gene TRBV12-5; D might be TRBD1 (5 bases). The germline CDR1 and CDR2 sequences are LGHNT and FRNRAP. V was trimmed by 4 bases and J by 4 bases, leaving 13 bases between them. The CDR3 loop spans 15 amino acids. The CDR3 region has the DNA TGTGCTAGTGGTTCCCGGGACGGATTTAATGAAAAACTGTTTTTT. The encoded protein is CASGSRDGFNEKLFF.

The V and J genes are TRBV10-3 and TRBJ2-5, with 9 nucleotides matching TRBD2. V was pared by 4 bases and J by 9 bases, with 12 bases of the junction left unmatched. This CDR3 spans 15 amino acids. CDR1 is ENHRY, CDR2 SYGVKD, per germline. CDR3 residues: CAISGLAGPSGAQYF. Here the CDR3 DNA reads TGTGCCATCAGTGGGCTAGCGGGGCCCTCCGGGGCCCAGTACTTC.

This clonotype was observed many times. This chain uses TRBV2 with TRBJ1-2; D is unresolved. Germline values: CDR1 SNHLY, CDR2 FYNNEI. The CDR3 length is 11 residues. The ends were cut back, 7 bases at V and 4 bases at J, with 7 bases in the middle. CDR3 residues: CASNSLYGYTF. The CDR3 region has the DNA TGTGCCAGCAATTCCCTCTATGGCTACACCTTC.

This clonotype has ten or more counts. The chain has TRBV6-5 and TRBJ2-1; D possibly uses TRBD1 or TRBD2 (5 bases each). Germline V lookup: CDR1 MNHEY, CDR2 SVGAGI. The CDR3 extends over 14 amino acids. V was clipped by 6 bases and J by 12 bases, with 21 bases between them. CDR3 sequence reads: CASSPNPGQEVQFF. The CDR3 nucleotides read TGTGCCAGCAGCCCCAACCCGGGGCAAGAGGTGCAGTTCTTC.

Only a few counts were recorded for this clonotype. CDR3 sequence (DNA): TGTGCCAGCAGCTCCGACAGGGGGGACCCCTACGAGCAGTACTTC. This encodes CASSSDRGDPYEQYF. The J gene is TRBJ2-7, the V gene TRBV7-9; 9 nucleotides agree with TRBD1. Germline V CDR1 and CDR2: SEHNR, FQNEAQ (reference sequence). Trimming at V came to 4 bases and at J to 2 bases, leaving 6 bases not matched to a gene. This CDR3 comprises 15 residues.

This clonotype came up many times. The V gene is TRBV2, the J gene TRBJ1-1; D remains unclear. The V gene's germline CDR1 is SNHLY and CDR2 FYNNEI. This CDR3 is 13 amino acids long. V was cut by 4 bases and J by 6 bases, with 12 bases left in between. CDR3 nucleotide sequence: TGTGCCAGCAGTGTCCTAGACATTTCTGAAGCTTTCTTT. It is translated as CASSVLDISEAFF.